The following is a T cell receptor (beta chain) sequence with its context. This sample is drawn from a study of cytomegalovirus exposure and HLA in healthy donors. CDR3 size: 12 residues. Germline lookup yields CDR1 SGHTA and CDR2 FQGNSA. V gave up 3 bases and J gave up 8 bases, with 8 bases separating them. PCR was performed using 60 Vbeta and 13 Jbeta primers. Only in-frame clones appear in the TCRdb table, and some are missing; sequencing was by immunoSEQ multiplex PCR. The sample records 95,000 to 100,000 clones, about 75% being singletons. This chain uses TRBV7-2 with TRBJ2-1; D remains ambiguous. Input material: PBMCs. The clonotype was recovered from a man aged 50 or older in good health and CMV-seronegative. CDR3 sequence: CASSFFGYEQFF. The CDR3 region has the DNA TGTGCCAGCAGCTTTTTTGGCTATGAGCAGTTCTTC.